This T cell receptor beta chain stems from a study of T cells in Graves' hyperthyroidism and ophthalmopathy. General study results and limits: Most thyroid-expanded clonotypes above 0.001 were also found in blood.

The source material, RNA transcripts, was used to amplify TCR beta CDR3 regions. Initially, a first-round RT-PCR of the TCR CDR3 employed the HTBI primer set. TCRdb itself ran the multiplex PCR reads through MiXCR, one entry per CDR3 protein. The table lists approximately 360,000 distinct CDR3 sequences, 15% to 18% of them singletons. With respect to this clonotype: Its cognate antigen is unknown.

V gave up 2 bases and J gave up 2 bases, with 10 bases separating them. Germline CDR1 is LGHDT and CDR2 is YNNKEL (reference sequence). The CDR3 runs to 14 residues. Aged 18 to 65, the patients had hyperthyroidism that was newly diagnosed and had lasted under 2 months. This blood was taken when hyperthyroidism was first diagnosed, before any ophthalmopathy symptoms existed. Fresh 10 ml peripheral blood yielded PBMCs. V gene TRBV3-1 combines with J gene TRBJ2-7; D gene uncertain. The sequenced material came from blood. This TCR came from a woman under 30 with Graves' hyperthyroidism that later progressed to Graves' ophthalmopathy. CDR3 amino acids: CASSQREETYEQYF. CDR3 DNA sequence: TGTGCCAGCAGCCAACGAGAAGAAACCTACGAGCAGTACTTC.